The 29 T cell receptor beta chains listed next were all sequenced from one sample in a study of T cells in tuberculosis. Profiling relied on immunoSEQ multiplex PCR, and the TCRdb table lists in-frame clones only, not all of them. The sample contains about 33,000 clones, about nine tenths of which appear only once. The sample taken for sequencing was PBMCs. Every receptor here comes from a donor aged 10-29 years with latent tuberculosis or without tuberculosis infection. Some clones in this sample may be carry-over from other donors' samples.

The sample holds one count of this clone. This rearrangement joins TRBV19 to TRBJ2-3; tentative D call: TRBD1 (6 bases). This CDR3 has 15 residues. The germline V gene encodes CDR1 LNHDA and CDR2 SQIVND (reference sequence). Trimming shortened V by 3 bases and J by 1 base, and 11 bases separated the two germline ends. In nucleotides, the CDR3 is TGTGCCAGTAGTATGAAATCAGGGGGCACAGATACGCAGTATTTT. This codes for CASSMKSGGTDTQYF.

The V gene is TRBV4-1, the J gene TRBJ2-7, with 9 bases aligning to TRBD2. The CDR3 totals 18 residues. Germline loops: CDR1 MGHRA, CDR2 YSYEKL. Germline trimming cut 0 bases from V and 3 bases from J; bases unmatched to any gene: 12. Here the CDR3 reads CASSQEGIGSGGFYEQYF. The DNA for the CDR3 is TGCGCCAGCAGCCAAGAGGGGATAGGGAGCGGGGGGTTCTACGAGCAGTACTTC.

DNA of the CDR3: TGTGCCAGCAGCTTGGCCAGGCCGGGGGGAAACAGACAAGAGACCCAGTACTTC. Translated: CASSLARPGGNRQETQYF. The chain recombines TRBV5-6 with TRBJ2-5; 7 bases fit TRBD2. The germline V gene has CDR1 SGHDT and CDR2 YYEEEE. The CDR3 covers 18 residues. The J segment lost 2 bases and the V segment lost 0 bases, leaving 13 bases of the junction unmatched.

This sequence joins TRBV9 and TRBJ2-7; 8 bases align to TRBD2. Germline lookup yields CDR1 SGDLS and CDR2 YYNGEE. The trim removed 0 bases at V and 3 bases at J, leaving 2 bases unmatched. This CDR3 contains 14 residues. CDR3 coding DNA: TGTGCCAGCAGCGTAGAGGGGACTAGCTACGAGCAGTACTTC. This sequence encodes CASSVEGTSYEQYF.

This chain links TRBV19 with TRBJ1-5, with D perhaps TRBD1 (6 bases). The ends were cut back, 10 bases at V and 1 base at J, with 14 bases in the middle. From germline, CDR1 is LNHDA and CDR2 SQIVND (reference sequence). There are 14 residues in the CDR3. CDR3 region: CATNRVDSNQPQHF. In nucleotides, the CDR3 is TGTGCCACTAACAGGGTAGACAGCAATCAGCCCCAGCATTTT.

About this clone itself: Other nucleotide sequences from this sample produce the same CDR3. The chain is built from TRBV2 and TRBJ1-2, with 10 bases fitting TRBD1. Germline CDR1 is SNHLY and CDR2 is FYNNEI. Trimming cost V 6 bases and J 5 bases; bases outside gene matches: 3. The CDR3 sequence is 13 residues long. The CDR3 nucleotides read TGTGCCAGCAGCGCGGACAGGGGGTATGGCTACACCTTC. This translates into CASSADRGYGYTF.

This clone was seen just once. This chain's CDR3 is CASSLLDLGAETQYF. The DNA of the CDR3 is TGTGCCAGCAGCTTATTGGACCTAGGGGCAGAGACCCAGTACTTC. The rearrangement joins TRBV7-9 to TRBJ2-5, with D possibly being TRBD1 (5 bases). The CDR3 is 15 amino acids. Germline-derived CDR1 and CDR2 are SEHNR and FQNEAQ (reference sequence). V was clipped by 2 bases and J by 4 bases, with 14 bases between them.

This clone was observed once. The rearrangement joins TRBV6-5 to TRBJ2-1; 11 bases map to TRBD2. The CDR3 runs to 15 residues. CDR1 and CDR2 (germline): MNHEY, SVGAGI. J lost 8 bases, V lost 0 bases, and 3 bases had no gene match. CDR3 nucleotides: TGTGCCAGCAGTTACTCGACTAGCGGGAACTATGAGCAGTTCTTC. It yields the protein CASSYSTSGNYEQFF.

The chain recombines TRBV15 with TRBJ2-1, with no clear D. CDR1 is LNHNV, CDR2 YYDKDF, per germline (reference sequence). V shed 1 base and J shed 7 bases, with 2 bases lying between them. CDR3 length: 11 amino acids. Written as DNA, the CDR3 is TGTGCCACCAGCAGAGCAAATGAGCAGTTCTTC. Its protein is CATSRANEQFF.

V usage is TRBV10-3 and J usage is TRBJ1-2, with 11 bases identical to TRBD1. J lost 1 base, V lost 6 bases, and 4 bases had no gene match. The CDR3 spans 15 residues. CDR1 is ENHRY, CDR2 SYGVKD, per germline. Written as DNA, the CDR3 is TGTGCCATCAGCCCGGACAGGGGGCATAACTATGGCTACACCTTC. Residues: CAISPDRGHNYGYTF.

The rearrangement uses TRBV28 and TRBJ1-5, with D unresolved. The germline V gene encodes CDR1 MDHEN and CDR2 SYDVKM. The CDR3 consists of 16 residues. Trimming took 7 bases from V and 2 from J, leaving 18 bases between them. The CDR3 DNA is TGTGCCAGCACCCCGTCGGGGTCCGGGGGCAATCAGCCCCAGCATTTT. This encodes CASTPSGSGGNQPQHF.

The chain carries TRBV30 and TRBJ2-7; weak D call: TRBD1 (5 bases). The CDR3 extends over 17 amino acids. Deletions cut 0 bases from V and 3 bases from J, with 21 bases between. In germline, CDR1 is GTSNPN, CDR2 SVGIG (reference sequence). The CDR3 coding sequence is TGTGCCTGGAGTGTAGGGATCCTTACAGGTATTATCTACGAGCAGTACTTC. Protein product: CAWSVGILTGIIYEQYF. Looking up the rest from reference TRBV30 and TRBJ2-7 gives the full variable domain: SQTIHQWPATLVQPVGSPLSLECTVEGTSNPNLYWYRQAAGRGLQLLFYSVGIGQISSEVPQNLSASRPQDRQFILSSKKLLLSDSGFYLCAWSVGILTGIIYEQYFGPGTRLTVT.

The V call is TRBV25-1, the J call TRBJ2-5; D possibly corresponds to TRBD1 (6 bases). The CDR3 extends over 15 amino acids. Germline loops: CDR1 MGHDK, CDR2 SYGVNS. V was pared by 4 bases and J by 3 bases, with 15 bases between. CDR3 residues: CASSARGEDEETQYF. The CDR3 DNA reads as TGTGCCAGCAGTGCCAGGGGAGAAGATGAAGAGACCCAGTACTTC. Complete variable domain (other parts from reference TRBV25-1 and TRBJ2-5): EADIYQTPRYLVIGTGKKITLECSQTMGHDKMYWYQQDPGMELHLIHYSYGVNSTEKGDLSSESTVSRIRTEHFPLTLESARPSHTSQYLCASSARGEDEETQYFGPGTRLLVL.

The chain has TRBV19 and TRBJ1-2; 9 nucleotides match TRBD1. Germline loops: CDR1 LNHDA, CDR2 SQIVND (reference sequence). With 4 bases clipped from V and 4 bases from J, the junction kept 10 bases outside the gene matches. This CDR3 has 16 amino acids. The CDR3: CASSRGQGELGYGYTF. The CDR3 bases are TGTGCCAGTAGTAGGGGACAGGGAGAGTTGGGCTATGGCTACACCTTC. The complete variable domain, with remaining parts taken from reference TRBV19 and TRBJ1-2, reads DGGITQSPKYLFRKEGQNVTLSCEQNLNHDAMYWYRQDPGQGLRLIYYSQIVNDFQKGDIAEGYSVSREKKESFPLTVTSAQKNPTAFYLCASSRGQGELGYGYTFGSGTRLTVV.

The chain couples TRBV29-1 to TRBJ1-2, with D tentatively TRBD1 (5 bases). V gave up 6 bases and J gave up 1 base, with 12 bases separating them. Germline assignment: CDR1 SQVTM and CDR2 ANQGSEA. This CDR3 is built from 13 residues. This CDR3 reads CSVRQLLNYGYTF. CDR3 in DNA: TGCAGCGTGAGACAGCTACTTAACTATGGCTACACCTTC.

The rearrangement joins TRBV6-6 to TRBJ1-2; no definite D call. The germline gives CDR1 MNHNY, CDR2 SVGAGI (reference sequence). Trimming left V 5 bases short and J 4 bases short, with 14 bases between. This CDR3 contains 14 residues. The CDR3 DNA follows: TGTGCCAGCAGTCCCGGTGGTTCCGGCTATGGCTACACCTTC. Residues: CASSPGGSGYGYTF.

The rearrangement joins TRBV5-8 to TRBJ1-1; D possibly corresponds to TRBD1 (5 bases). There are 13 residues in the CDR3. V was cut by 3 bases and J by 3 bases, with 9 bases left in between. The germline gives CDR1 SGHTS, CDR2 YDEGEE. Here the CDR3 DNA reads TGTGCCAGCAGCTGGGGACTGGACACTGAAGCTTTCTTT. As protein: CASSWGLDTEAFF.

The V gene is TRBV5-1, the J gene TRBJ1-3; TRBD1 aligns across 10 bases. From germline, CDR1 is SGHRS and CDR2 YFSETQ. V lost 0 bases and J lost 2; bases outside the gene matches: 2. The CDR3 spans 16 residues. The CDR3 here is CASSLVGTGAGNTIYF. The CDR3 DNA is TGCGCCAGCAGCTTGGTCGGGACAGGGGCTGGAAACACCATATATTTT.

The chain couples TRBV5-8 to TRBJ2-7; 9 bases are shared with TRBD2. V gave up 4 bases and J gave up 6 bases; unmatched junction bases: 5. The CDR3 length is 13 residues. Germline values: CDR1 SGHTS, CDR2 YDEGEE. This chain's CDR3 is CASSGGTSSEQYF. The CDR3 DNA follows: TGTGCCAGCAGCGGGGGGACTAGCAGCGAGCAGTACTTC.

This chain links TRBV7-9 with TRBJ2-3; 7 positions agree with TRBD1. J was trimmed by 11 bases and V by 5 bases; bases with no gene match: 13. The CDR3 totals 14 residues. Germline CDR1 is SEHNR and CDR2 is FQNEAQ (reference sequence). The CDR3 region is CASSNWDRSFLQYF. CDR3 DNA sequence: TGTGCCAGCAGCAACTGGGACAGAAGTTTTCTGCAGTATTTT.

This clone appeared once. V usage is TRBV19 and J usage is TRBJ1-2; D may be TRBD1 (6 bases). V was clipped by 5 bases and J by 3 bases, with 10 bases between them. Germline V gene data show CDR1 as LNHDA and CDR2 as SQIVND (reference sequence). CDR3 length: 13 amino acids. DNA for the CDR3: TGTGCCAGTAGTGGAACAGGGTACTATGGCTACACCTTC. Amino acid sequence: CASSGTGYYGYTF.

This sequence joins TRBV10-3 and TRBJ1-3; 9 nucleotides line up with TRBD1. V was pared by 9 bases and J by 14 bases, with 14 bases of the junction left unmatched. The CDR3 runs 13 residues. CDR1 is ENHRY, CDR2 SYGVKD, per germline. The CDR3 nucleotides read TGTGCCATAGCCGGGACAGGGAACGGTGATGTATATTTT. Amino acids: CAIAGTGNGDVYF.

The rearrangement links TRBV2 to TRBJ2-1, with 12 bases lining up with TRBD2. Germline V lookup: CDR1 SNHLY, CDR2 FYNNEI. The length of the CDR3 is 13 residues. V shed 7 bases and J 7 bases; nucleotides not matched to a gene: 2. Here the CDR3 reads CASTGLAGNEQFF. The CDR3 coding sequence is TGTGCCAGCACCGGACTAGCGGGAAATGAGCAGTTCTTC.

This chain joins TRBV4-1 and TRBJ2-1; the D is unclear. V was cut by 1 base and J by 7 bases, with 17 bases left in between. The CDR3 has 16 residues. Germline V lookup: CDR1 MGHRA, CDR2 YSYEKL. The CDR3 loop is CASSQGRLERRNEQFF. CDR3 coding DNA: TGCGCCAGCAGCCAAGGTAGACTGGAACGCCGGAATGAGCAGTTCTTC.

The chain uses TRBV28 and TRBJ1-4; D ambiguous. V gave up 5 bases and J gave up 11 bases, with 24 bases separating them. Germline V gene sequence: CDR1 MDHEN, CDR2 SYDVKM. CDR3 length equals 16 residues. The CDR3, as DNA: TGTGCCAGCAGTACACAGAGGACGGGGTCAGTGGGGAAACTGTTTTTT. This codes for CASSTQRTGSVGKLFF.

V usage is TRBV27 and J usage is TRBJ2-1, with TRBD2 matching 7 bases. Per germline, CDR1 MNHEY and CDR2 SMNVEV (reference sequence). This CDR3 has 15 residues. V gave up 7 bases and J gave up 2 bases; unmatched junction bases: 8. In DNA form, the CDR3 reads TGTGCCAGCACAATTAGCGGGCTAACCTACAATGAGCAGTTCTTC. It encodes CASTISGLTYNEQFF.

As DNA, the CDR3 is TGTGCCACCAGCAGAGGCCCAGGCGTGGTTGAGCAGTTCTTC. Protein: CATSRGPGVVEQFF. V and J are TRBV15 and TRBJ2-1; D gene unclear. CDR1 is LNHNV, CDR2 YYDKDF, per germline (reference sequence). CDR3 length: 14 amino acids. The V and J ends lost 1 base and 9 bases respectively, with 13 bases between them.

The chain carries TRBV4-1 and TRBJ2-1; 8 bases are shared with TRBD2. V lost 4 bases to trimming and J lost 7 bases; unmatched junction nucleotides: 15. Germline V CDR1 and CDR2: MGHRA, YSYEKL. CDR3 length: 17 residues. The CDR3 reads CASSPYLRGGNKNEQFF. In nucleotides, the CDR3 is TGCGCCAGCAGCCCTTACTTACGGGGGGGCAATAAGAATGAGCAGTTCTTC.

V and J are TRBV9 and TRBJ2-7; TRBD2 agrees at 11 bases. There are 15 residues in the CDR3. Trimming removed 1 base from V and 3 bases from J; junction bases left unmatched: 3. CDR1 is SGDLS, CDR2 YYNGEE, per germline. CDR3 sequence (DNA): TGTGCCAGCAGCGTATCTAGCGGGGGGATCTACGAGCAGTACTTC. This gives the protein CASSVSSGGIYEQYF.